This record looks at one T cell receptor beta chain sequence and its context. The antigen remains undetermined. These data are taken from a study of cytomegalovirus exposure and HLA in healthy donors. Background on the study: Of over 350 genotyped donors, 81% grouped in the Caucasian-associated ancestry cluster. Findings and limits, study-wide: Researchers reported in a later analysis that common viral pathogens appeared linked to several top clusters. The later analysis indicated that the majority of CMV-associated TCR beta chains appeared HLA-restricted.

Trimming removed 3 bases from V and 1 base from J, with 13 bases in between. Germline CDR1 and CDR2: LNHDA and SQIVND (reference sequence). The CDR3 has 16 amino acids. PCR employed 60 Vbeta and 13 Jbeta primers. In the original workflow: Some 12 million shared chains were among the roughly 78 million unique TCR beta chains that a later analysis counted. Data came from immunoSEQ multiplex PCR; TCRdb stores just in-frame clones and leaves some out. The V and J calls and clone size come from that table; D and trimming were worked out from the DNA. The sample has about 260,000 clones, under 80% seen once.

The sample comprised PBMCs. The origin of this receptor is a female donor in good health and CMV-seronegative. The chain recombines TRBV19 with TRBJ2-1; possible D gene TRBD1, 5 bases. The CDR3 region has the DNA TGTGCCAGTAGTATCAGGGCGGACCTGTCCTACAATGAGCAGTTCTTC. It encodes CASSIRADLSYNEQFF. The full variable domain, its missing parts supplied by reference TRBV19 and TRBJ2-1, is DGGITQSPKYLFRKEGQNVTLSCEQNLNHDAMYWYRQDPGQGLRLIYYSQIVNDFQKGDIAEGYSVSREKKESFPLTVTSAQKNPTAFYLCASSIRADLSYNEQFFGPGTRLTVL.